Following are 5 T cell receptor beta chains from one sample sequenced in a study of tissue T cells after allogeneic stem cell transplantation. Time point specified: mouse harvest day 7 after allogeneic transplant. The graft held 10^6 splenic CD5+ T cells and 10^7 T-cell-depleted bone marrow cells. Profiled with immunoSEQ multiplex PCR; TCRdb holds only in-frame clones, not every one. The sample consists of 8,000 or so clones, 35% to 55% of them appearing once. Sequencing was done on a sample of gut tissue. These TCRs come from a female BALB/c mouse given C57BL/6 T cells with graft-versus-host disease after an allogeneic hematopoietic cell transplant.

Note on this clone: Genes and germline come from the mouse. Here the CDR3 reads CASSRDRNAEQFF. The CDR3 bases that were read are TGTGCCAGCAGCCGGGACAGGAATGCTGAGCAGTTC. The V call is TRBV26, the J call TRBJ2-1, with 8 nucleotides matching TRBD1. Read data end 1 residue before the CDR3 end; the end is taken from the germline J gene. The ends lost 6 bases at V and 5 bases at J; junction bases unmatched: 3. The CDR3 extends over 13 amino acids. Germline assignment: CDR1 KGHPV and CDR2 FQNQEV (reference sequence). The full variable domain, completed using reference TRBV26 and TRBJ2-1, is NSKVIQTPRYLVKGQGQKAKMRCIPEKGHPVVFWYQQNKNNEFKFLINFQNQEVLQQIDMTEKRFSAECPSNSPCSLEIQSSEAGDSALYLCASSRDRNAEQFFGPGTRLTVL.

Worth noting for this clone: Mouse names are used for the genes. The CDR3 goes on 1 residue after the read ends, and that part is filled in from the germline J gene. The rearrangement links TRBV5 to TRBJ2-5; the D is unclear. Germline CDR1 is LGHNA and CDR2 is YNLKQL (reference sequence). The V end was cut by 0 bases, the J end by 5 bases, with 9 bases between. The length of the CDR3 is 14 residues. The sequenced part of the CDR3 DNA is TGTGCCAGCAGCCAAGATGGAGGGCGAGACACCCAGTAC. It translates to CASSQDGGRDTQY. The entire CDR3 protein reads CASSQDGGRDTQYF.

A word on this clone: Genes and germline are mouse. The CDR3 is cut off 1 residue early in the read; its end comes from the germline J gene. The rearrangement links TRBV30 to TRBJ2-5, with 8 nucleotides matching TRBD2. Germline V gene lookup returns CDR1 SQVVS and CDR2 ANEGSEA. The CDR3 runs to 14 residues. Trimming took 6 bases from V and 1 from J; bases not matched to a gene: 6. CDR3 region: CSSRPGGYQDTQYF. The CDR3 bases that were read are TGTAGTTCCCGGCCTGGGGGGTACCAAGACACCCAGTAC.

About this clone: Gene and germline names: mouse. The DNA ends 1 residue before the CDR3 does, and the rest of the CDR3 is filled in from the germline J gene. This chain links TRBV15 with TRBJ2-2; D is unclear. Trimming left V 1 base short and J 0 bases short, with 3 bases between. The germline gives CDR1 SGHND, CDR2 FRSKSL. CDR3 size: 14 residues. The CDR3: CASSLGANTGQLYF. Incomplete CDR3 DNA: TGTGCCAGCAGTTTAGGTGCAAACACCGGGCAGCTCTAC. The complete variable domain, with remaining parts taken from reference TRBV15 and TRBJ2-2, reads DAGVTQTPRHEVAEKGQTIILKCEPVSGHNDLFWYRQTKIQGLELLSYFRSKSLMEDGGAFKDRFKAEMLNSSFSTLKIQPTEPKDSAVYLCASSLGANTGQLYFGEGSKLTVL.

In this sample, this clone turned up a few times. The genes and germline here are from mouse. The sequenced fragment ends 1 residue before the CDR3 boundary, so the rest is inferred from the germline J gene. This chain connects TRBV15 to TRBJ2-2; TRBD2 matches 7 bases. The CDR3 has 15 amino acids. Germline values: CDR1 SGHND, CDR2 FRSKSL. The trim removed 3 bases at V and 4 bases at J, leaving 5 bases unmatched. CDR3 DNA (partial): TGTGCCAGCAGTTTGGGGGGGATCGCCACCGGGCAGCTCTAC. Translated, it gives CASSLGGIATGQLY. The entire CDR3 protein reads CASSLGGIATGQLYF.